The 21 T cell receptor beta chains below all came from one sample that was sequenced in a study of technical replicates of blood from a handful of donors. Data came from immunoSEQ multiplex PCR; TCRdb stores just in-frame clones and leaves some out. The sample consists of 75,000 to 100,000 clones, roughly 96% of them appearing once. Sequenced material: T cells isolated from PBMCs. The receptors derive from a human donor in good health.

The CDR3 region is CASSVGRQGAFPGELFF. DNA for the CDR3: TGTGCCAGCAGCGTAGGGCGTCAGGGGGCATTTCCCGGGGAGCTGTTTTTT. V gene TRBV9 combines with J gene TRBJ2-2, with 8 bases that match TRBD1. Germline loops: CDR1 SGDLS, CDR2 YYNGEE. J lost 6 bases, V lost 0 bases, and 10 bases had no gene match. The CDR3 spans 17 residues.

This chain uses TRBV6-1 with TRBJ2-7, with D unresolved. With 4 bases removed from V and 0 bases from J, the gap between germline ends came to 19 bases. The CDR3 totals 17 residues. In germline, CDR1 is MNHNS, CDR2 SASEGT. CDR3 coding DNA: TGTGCCAGCAGTGCCCCAAGTGTCGGCTGGAGCTCCTACGAGCAGTACTTC. Translated: CASSAPSVGWSSYEQYF.

Written as DNA, the CDR3 is TGTGCCAGCAGCCTGGTTGCGGGGGAAGCGGGGGGCACAGATACGCAGTATTTT. This translates into CASSLVAGEAGGTDTQYF. The chain has TRBV4-2 and TRBJ2-3; 8 bases line up with TRBD2. Germline assignment: CDR1 LGHNA and CDR2 YNFKEQ. The CDR3 contains 18 residues. The V segment lost 4 bases and the J segment 1 base; nucleotides outside the gene matches: 13.

The rearrangement uses TRBV5-1 and TRBJ2-7; weak D call: TRBD1 (6 bases). The CDR3 has 17 amino acids. Between the trimmed V and J ends, which lost 2 bases and 2 bases, there was a span of 20 bases. Germline loops: CDR1 SGHRS, CDR2 YFSETQ. Here the CDR3 DNA reads TGCGCCAGCAGCTTACCCGTTGAGGCAGGGGTAGCCTACGAGCAGTACTTC. Translation: CASSLPVEAGVAYEQYF.

This chain uses TRBV5-1 with TRBJ2-2; D is perhaps TRBD2 (5 bases). Germline V gene sequence: CDR1 SGHRS, CDR2 YFSETQ. V was clipped by 1 base and J by 5 bases, with 15 bases between them. CDR3 length: 16 residues. Here the CDR3 DNA reads TGCGCCAGCAGCTTGAGGTTGGGAGTGGGGACCGGGGAGCTGTTTTTT. Its translation is CASSLRLGVGTGELFF.

The chain recombines TRBV6-1 with TRBJ1-5; 8 bases agree with TRBD1. Germline V CDR1 and CDR2: MNHNS, SASEGT. The CDR3 consists of 12 residues. Trimming took 6 bases from V and 10 from J; bases not matched to a gene: 5. The CDR3 region is CASRADRGPQHF. The CDR3 bases are TGTGCCAGCAGAGCCGACAGGGGACCCCAGCATTTT.

The CDR3, as DNA: TGCGCCAGCAATGGGGACCTTTCTAGCGGAACCCGCACAGATACGCAGTATTTT. Amino acid sequence: CASNGDLSSGTRTDTQYF. This chain joins TRBV5-1 and TRBJ2-3; TRBD2 matches at 7 bases. Germline V gene data show CDR1 as SGHRS and CDR2 as YFSETQ. The ends lost 6 bases at V and 1 base at J; junction bases unmatched: 17. This CDR3 is built from 18 residues.

The rearrangement links TRBV11-2 to TRBJ1-3; 10 bases are shared with TRBD1. The CDR3 extends over 18 amino acids. Germline lookup yields CDR1 SGHAT and CDR2 FQNNGV. The V and J ends lost 6 bases and 0 bases, in that order; junction bases with no gene match: 11. DNA for the CDR3: TGTGCCAGCAGACCACTACAGACAGGGGGCCACTCTGGAAACACCATATATTTT. Translated: CASRPLQTGGHSGNTIYF.

The chain is built from TRBV5-1 and TRBJ1-1; a possible D gene is TRBD1 (5 bases). The CDR3 length is 14 residues. V gave up 7 bases and J gave up 7 bases, with 20 bases separating them. Looked up from germline, CDR1 is SGHRS and CDR2 is YFSETQ. CDR3 region: CASHAWDLQGEAFF. CDR3 DNA sequence: TGCGCCAGCCACGCATGGGACTTGCAGGGTGAAGCTTTCTTT.

This clone is a singleton in its sample. The chain recombines TRBV6-1 with TRBJ2-7; D perhaps matches TRBD1 (5 bases). Trimming pared 2 bases from V and 1 base from J, leaving 12 bases between. The CDR3 runs to 15 residues. In germline, CDR1 is MNHNS, CDR2 SASEGT. CDR3 nucleotides: TGTGCCAGCAGTGAATCAACGACAGCTTCCTACGAGCAGTACTTC. This gives the protein CASSESTTASYEQYF.

CDR3 sequence reads: CASSQDPGLAGGGETQYF. The CDR3 nucleotides are TGCGCCAGCAGCCAAGATCCCGGACTAGCGGGGGGCGGAGAGACCCAGTACTTC. The rearrangement joins TRBV4-1 to TRBJ2-5; 14 bases are a match to TRBD2. The CDR3 loop spans 18 amino acids. Germline lookup yields CDR1 MGHRA and CDR2 YSYEKL. The V gene end was trimmed by 0 bases and the J gene end by 4 bases; junction bases not matched to a gene: 7.

V and J are TRBV5-8 and TRBJ1-2, with TRBD1 matching 9 bases. CDR3 length equals 16 residues. Trimming cost V 5 bases and J 4 bases; bases outside gene matches: 12. Germline V lookup: CDR1 SGHTS, CDR2 YDEGEE. CDR3 DNA sequence: TGTGCCAGCAGTTCCGAACTGAGGGACAGGGCCTATGGCTACACCTTC. Protein sequence: CASSSELRDRAYGYTF.

The chain uses TRBV11-3 and TRBJ1-2; no reliable D call. The CDR3 extends over 14 amino acids. CDR1 and CDR2 (germline): SGHNT, YENEEA. The V and J ends lost 0 bases and 5 bases respectively, with 10 bases between them. CDR3 DNA: TGTGCCAGCAGCTTAGATTTGAGGCAGTATGGCTACACCTTC. This translates into CASSLDLRQYGYTF.

V is TRBV18 and J is TRBJ2-1, with unresolved D. The CDR3 is made up of 17 amino acids. Between the trimmed V and J ends, which lost 0 bases and 0 bases, there was a span of 12 bases. CDR1 KGHSH and CDR2 LQKENI come from the germline V gene. For the CDR3, the DNA is TGTGCCAGCTCACCACCTTTGCGAGAAAGCTCCTACAATGAGCAGTTCTTC. It translates to CASSPPLRESSYNEQFF.

The chain carries TRBV29-1 and TRBJ2-1; D uncertain. Deletions cut 7 bases from V and 0 bases from J, with 13 bases between. The CDR3 extends over 14 amino acids. Germline CDR1 and CDR2: SQVTM and ANQGSEA. Here the CDR3 reads CSADPYSSYNEQFF. The CDR3 nucleotides read TGCAGCGCTGACCCCTACAGCTCCTACAATGAGCAGTTCTTC.

V and J are TRBV10-2 and TRBJ2-7; 15 bases map to TRBD2. From germline, CDR1 is WSHSY and CDR2 SAAADI. V was clipped by 7 bases and J by 4 bases; unmatched bases: 2. The CDR3 extends over 14 amino acids. CDR3 sequence: CASTGLAGGYEQYF. As DNA, the CDR3 is TGCGCCAGCACCGGACTAGCGGGGGGGTACGAGCAGTACTTC.

The genes are TRBV11-2 and TRBJ2-7; 9 nucleotides match TRBD1. This CDR3 contains 14 residues. CDR1 is SGHAT, CDR2 FQNNGV, per germline. Trimming took 5 bases from V and 1 from J; bases not matched to a gene: 3. Written as DNA, the CDR3 is TGTGCCAGCAGCGTCGGGACAGGGTCCTACGAGCAGTACTTC. It specifies CASSVGTGSYEQYF. The entire variable domain, with the rest obtained from reference TRBV11-2 and TRBJ2-7, is as follows: EAGVAQSPRYKIIEKRQSVAFWCNPISGHATLYWYQQILGQGPKLLIQFQNNGVVDDSQLPKDRFSAERLKGVDSTLKIQPAKLEDSAVYLCASSVGTGSYEQYFGPGTRLTVT.

CDR3 bases: TGTGCCAGCCAGGGTAGCACAGATACGCAGTATTTT. Residues: CASQGSTDTQYF. The J gene is TRBJ2-3, the V gene TRBV27; TRBD1 is a possible D gene (5 bases). Trimming took 8 bases from V and 0 from J, leaving 6 bases between them. CDR3 size: 12 residues. The germline CDR1 and CDR2 sequences are MNHEY and SMNVEV (reference sequence).

The V gene is TRBV21-1, the J gene TRBJ2-1; the D call in the table, TRBD2, was not verified against the DNA. TRBV21-1 is a known pseudogene. The CDR3 is made up of 19 amino acids. This chain's CDR3 is CASSKDRGRGLAGDNEQFF. CDR3 DNA sequence: TGTGCCAGCAGCAAAGACAGGGGGCGCGGACTAGCGGGAGACAATGAGCAGTTCTTC.

The V and J genes are TRBV18 and TRBJ2-7, with 10 bases fitting TRBD2. This CDR3 contains 14 residues. After removal of 0 bases from V and 6 bases from J, the junction contained 2 bases not matched to a gene. Germline V lookup: CDR1 KGHSH, CDR2 LQKENI. Here the CDR3 DNA reads TGTGCCAGCTCACCACCGGCTAGCGGGAGCGAGCAGTACTTC. Residues: CASSPPASGSEQYF.

The V gene is TRBV18, the J gene TRBJ2-5, with TRBD1 matching 8 bases. With V trimmed by 4 bases and J by 2 bases, 0 bases remained unmatched. The CDR3 consists of 13 residues. The V gene's germline CDR1 is KGHSH and CDR2 LQKENI. CDR3 coding DNA: TGTGCCAGCTCACGGGACAGGCAAGAGACCCAGTACTTC. Translating it yields CASSRDRQETQYF.